The 21 T cell receptor beta chains in this list originate from one sample, sequenced in a study of Tregs in tolerant kidney transplant recipients. The data were produced by immunoSEQ multiplex PCR, yet TCRdb's version contains in-frame clones alone and is incomplete. The repertoire includes some 240,000 clones, 84% of them detected once, and under 0.65% sits in the top ten. Input material: CD4+ T cells from blood. Receptors were obtained from a human donor in good health.

The chain joins TRBV6-1 to TRBJ2-7; D possibly corresponds to TRBD1 (6 bases). Trimming removed 1 base at V and 3 bases at J, with 19 bases between. CDR3 length: 17 amino acids. Germline lookup yields CDR1 MNHNS and CDR2 SASEGT. The CDR3: CASSEVPQYRVDYEQYF. The CDR3 nucleotides read TGTGCCAGCAGTGAAGTGCCCCAATACAGGGTGGACTACGAGCAGTACTTC.

J is TRBJ2-2 and V is TRBV9; 7 bases are a match to TRBD2. The V gene end was trimmed by 0 bases and the J gene end by 6 bases; junction bases not matched to a gene: 2. Germline lookup yields CDR1 SGDLS and CDR2 YYNGEE. The CDR3 runs 14 residues. The CDR3 here is CASSVGGRAGELFF. CDR3 DNA: TGTGCCAGCAGCGTAGGAGGGAGGGCCGGGGAGCTGTTTTTT.

This clone was recorded once. The V and J genes are TRBV6-1 and TRBJ1-4; D might be TRBD1 (6 bases). V lost 4 bases to trimming and J lost 8 bases, with 17 bases between them. CDR3 size: 15 residues. Germline lookup yields CDR1 MNHNS and CDR2 SASEGT. CDR3 DNA: TGTGCCAGCAGTGTATCACAGGGCTGGCGGGAAAAACTGTTTTTT. Translating gives CASSVSQGWREKLFF.

J is TRBJ1-4 and V is TRBV5-1; D not certain. V gave up 1 base and J gave up 11 bases, with 3 bases separating them. CDR1 is SGHRS and CDR2 is YFSETQ in the germline V gene. This CDR3 contains 10 residues. The CDR3 coding sequence is TGCGCCAGCAGCTTGCATAAACTGTTTTTT. It yields the protein CASSLHKLFF.

Regarding this clone: The same CDR3 arises from other DNA sequences in this sample as well. The CDR3 region is CASSLRETQYF. In nucleotides, the CDR3 is TGCGCCAGCAGCTTGCGAGAGACCCAGTACTTC. The V call is TRBV5-1, the J call TRBJ2-5; D unclear. Deletions cut 1 base from V and 4 bases from J, with 2 bases between. The germline V gene has CDR1 SGHRS and CDR2 YFSETQ. The CDR3 is 11 amino acids.

The chain links TRBV29-1 to TRBJ2-3, with D perhaps matching TRBD2 (6 bases). Per the germline V gene, CDR1 is SQVTM and CDR2 is ANQGSEA. V lost 7 bases and J 0 bases, leaving 14 bases between the germline ends. The CDR3 runs to 14 residues. The CDR3 DNA reads as TGCAGCGGGGGACTCCGAACTAGCACAGATACGCAGTATTTT. It codes for CSGGLRTSTDTQYF.

This clone was picked up one time. The V call is TRBV5-1, the J call TRBJ2-3; 7 nucleotides agree with TRBD1. Trimming at V came to 4 bases and at J to 7 bases, leaving 9 bases not matched to a gene. Germline V gene lookup returns CDR1 SGHRS and CDR2 YFSETQ. This CDR3 has 14 amino acids. Here the CDR3 DNA reads TGCGCCAGCAGCCCGACGGACAGGCCCCATACGCAGTATTTT. This sequence encodes CASSPTDRPHTQYF. The whole variable domain, remainder taken from reference TRBV5-1 and TRBJ2-3, is KAGVTQTPRYLIKTRGQQVTLSCSPISGHRSVSWYQQTPGQGLQFLFEYFSETQRNKGNFPGRFSGRQFSNSRSEMNVSTLELGDSALYLCASSPTDRPHTQYFGPGTRLTVL.

The gene calls are TRBV4-2 and TRBJ2-5; D not resolved. Looked up from germline, CDR1 is LGHNA and CDR2 is YNFKEQ. The CDR3 extends over 16 amino acids. The V end lost 5 bases, the J end lost 2 bases, and 18 bases lay between the germline ends. CDR3: CASSKAIPGQQETQYF. The CDR3 coding sequence is TGTGCCAGCAGCAAAGCCATTCCGGGCCAGCAAGAGACCCAGTACTTC.

The chain employs TRBV5-4 and TRBJ1-1; 10 bases agree with TRBD1. CDR1 and CDR2 (germline): SGHNT, YYREEE (reference sequence). V trimming: 0 bases; J trimming: 5 bases; junction bases outside the gene matches: 7. The CDR3 has 16 amino acids. CDR3 amino acids: CASSLGQGALRTEAFF. CDR3 DNA: TGTGCCAGCAGCTTGGGACAGGGGGCCCTTCGGACTGAAGCTTTCTTT.

V and J are TRBV5-4 and TRBJ2-4, with D possibly TRBD1 on 5 matching bases. V was pared by 5 bases and J by 7 bases, with 22 bases between. The CDR3 spans 16 residues. Germline assignment: CDR1 SGHNT and CDR2 YYREEE (reference sequence). This chain's CDR3 is CASSPTRDSALNIQYF. In DNA, the CDR3 is TGTGCCAGCAGTCCCACCCGCGACAGTGCCTTGAACATTCAGTACTTC. Complete variable domain (other parts from reference TRBV5-4 and TRBJ2-4): ETGVTQSPTHLIKTRGQQVTLRCSSQSGHNTVSWYQQALGQGPQFIFQYYREEENGRGNFPPRFSGLQFPNYSSELNVNALELDDSALYLCASSPTRDSALNIQYFGAGTRLSVL.

The chain carries TRBV5-6 and TRBJ2-3; tentatively, D is TRBD2 (6 bases). CDR1 and CDR2 (germline): SGHDT, YYEEEE. Trimming removed 0 bases from V and 6 bases from J, with 14 bases in between. This CDR3 contains 15 residues. The CDR3 DNA sequence: TGTGCCAGCAGCTTGGGCGGGACTGGGACTGATACGCAGTATTTT. It codes for CASSLGGTGTDTQYF.

The rearrangement joins TRBV7-8 to TRBJ2-1; D is ambiguous. Germline lookup yields CDR1 SGHVS and CDR2 FQNEAQ. The CDR3 covers 14 residues. The ends were cut back, 3 bases at V and 10 bases at J, with 16 bases in the middle. CDR3 amino acids: CASSLNLEAREQFF. Here the CDR3 DNA reads TGTGCCAGCAGCTTGAATTTAGAGGCTAGGGAGCAGTTCTTC.

The CDR3 spells CASTEGGPSSTEQYF. CDR3 nucleotides: TGCGCCAGCACCGAAGGGGGACCTAGTTCGACGGAGCAGTACTTC. The V call is TRBV10-2, the J call TRBJ2-7, with D possibly TRBD1 on 6 matching bases. The CDR3 covers 15 residues. Germline lookup yields CDR1 WSHSY and CDR2 SAAADI. The ends were cut back, 7 bases at V and 7 bases at J, with 23 bases in the middle.

This clone was seen a handful of times. This rearrangement joins TRBV7-2 to TRBJ1-1; unclear D gene. Germline lookup yields CDR1 SGHTA and CDR2 FQGNSA. This CDR3 is 13 amino acids long. V was shortened by 3 bases and J by 0 bases, with 5 bases between the two germline ends. CDR3 in amino acids: CASSFWLNTEAFF. For the CDR3, the DNA is TGTGCCAGCAGCTTCTGGTTGAACACTGAAGCTTTCTTT.

This clone has just one count. This sequence joins TRBV4-1 and TRBJ2-3; 12 nucleotides align to TRBD2. The V gene end was trimmed by 1 base and the J gene end by 6 bases; junction bases not matched to a gene: 8. The CDR3 sequence is 17 residues long. CDR1 is MGHRA and CDR2 is YSYEKL in the germline V gene. The chain's CDR3 is CASSQVGLAGWGDTQYF. The CDR3, as DNA: TGCGCCAGCAGCCAAGTTGGACTAGCGGGATGGGGGGATACGCAGTATTTT.

This chain joins TRBV4-1 and TRBJ1-2; 7 positions agree with TRBD1. The germline gives CDR1 MGHRA, CDR2 YSYEKL. J was trimmed by 0 bases and V by 2 bases; bases with no gene match: 3. The CDR3 is made up of 15 amino acids. The CDR3 DNA reads as TGCGCCAGCAGCCAACCTACAGGGGCTAACTATGGCTACACCTTC. Its protein is CASSQPTGANYGYTF.

J is TRBJ2-5 and V is TRBV5-8; 8 bases match TRBD1. Losses at the gene ends were 3 bases for V and 5 bases for J; bases not matched to a gene: 12. The V gene's germline CDR1 is SGHTS and CDR2 YDEGEE. The CDR3 covers 16 residues. As DNA, the CDR3 is TGTGCCAGCAGCTCTATCGTGACAGGGGTGTGGGAGACCCAGTACTTC. Translating it yields CASSSIVTGVWETQYF. The whole variable domain, filled in from reference TRBV5-8 and TRBJ2-5, reads EAGVTQSPTHLIKTRGQQATLRCSPISGHTSVYWYQQALGLGLQFLLWYDEGEERNRGNFPPRFSGRQFPNYSSELNVNALELEDSALYLCASSSIVTGVWETQYFGPGTRLLVL.

V and J are TRBV7-2 and TRBJ1-1, with D unclear. Germline V lookup: CDR1 SGHTA, CDR2 FQGNSA. The CDR3 totals 14 residues. V lost 1 base to trimming and J lost 4 bases, with 10 bases between them. The CDR3 sequence: CASSLGPGGTEAFF. Written as DNA, the CDR3 is TGTGCCAGCAGCTTAGGCCCAGGAGGCACTGAAGCTTTCTTT.

This clone was observed a few times. The chain joins TRBV4-3 to TRBJ1-2; TRBD1 is a possible D gene (5 bases). Germline CDR1 LGHNA, CDR2 YSLEER. Trimming cost V 4 bases and J 5 bases, with 20 bases left between them. CDR3 size: 16 residues. CDR3 DNA: TGCGCCAGCAGCCCAGGGCAAACAGGAGAGGGGTATGGCTACACCTTC. Amino acid sequence: CASSPGQTGEGYGYTF.

The chain carries TRBV7-2 and TRBJ2-1; D could derive from TRBD1 or TRBD2 (6 bases each). Per germline, CDR1 SGHTA and CDR2 FQGNSA. This CDR3 has 14 amino acids. Trimming removed 8 bases from V and 8 bases from J, with 19 bases in between. For the CDR3, the DNA is TGTGCCAGCGGCCTAGAGGGGGGTTTCGATGAGCAGTTCTTC. As protein: CASGLEGGFDEQFF.

CDR3 nucleotides: TGTGCCAGCAGTCTGCGTTTATGGGCCGTGGAGACCCAGTACTTC. It codes for CASSLRLWAVETQYF. The chain uses TRBV2 and TRBJ2-5; D uncertain. V was clipped by 5 bases and J by 5 bases, with 18 bases between them. This CDR3 is 15 amino acids long. Per germline, CDR1 SNHLY and CDR2 FYNNEI. Full variable domain (outside the CDR3, taken from reference TRBV2 and TRBJ2-5): EPEVTQTPSHQVTQMGQEVILRCVPISNHLYFYWYRQILGQKVEFLVSFYNNEISEKSEIFDDQFSVERPDGSNFTLKIRSTKLEDSAMYFCASSLRLWAVETQYFGPGTRLLVL.